What follows are 27 T cell receptor beta chains derived from one specimen sequenced in a study of T cells in Graves' hyperthyroidism and ophthalmopathy. Amplification yielded TCR beta CDR3 regions, with RNA transcripts as the source. HTBI primers were employed in a first-round RT-PCR of the TCR CDR3. Each CDR3 protein is one row after TCRdb ran MiXCR on the multiplex PCR reads. The table includes 660,000 or so distinct CDR3 sequences, about a fifth detected once. Sequenced sample: blood. All receptors derive from a man aged 30 to 45 with Graves' ophthalmopathy.

This clonotype was recorded at least ten times. The chain has TRBV11-2 and TRBJ2-7, with D unresolved. Trimming stripped 1 base from V and 6 bases from J, with 4 bases between. This CDR3 contains 11 residues. Per the germline V gene, CDR1 is SGHAT and CDR2 is FQNNGV. CDR3 nucleotides: TGTGCCAGCAGCTTAGTTCTCGAGCAGTACTTC. Translated, it gives CASSLVLEQYF.

The chain recombines TRBV20-1 with TRBJ1-1, with D maybe TRBD1 (6 bases). The ends were cut back, 6 bases at V and 11 bases at J, with 16 bases in the middle. Germline V gene lookup returns CDR1 DFQATT and CDR2 SNEGSKA (reference sequence). The length of the CDR3 is 11 residues. The CDR3 region has the DNA TGCAGTGCCACACAGGGAAGTAACGCTTTCTTT. Protein: CSATQGSNAFF.

The chain is built from TRBV29-1 and TRBJ1-2; TRBD1 agrees at 7 bases. Germline CDR1 SQVTM, CDR2 ANQGSEA. The CDR3 is 13 residues long. The junction had 6 bases not matched to a gene; V was cut back by 4 bases and J by 4 bases. As DNA, the CDR3 is TGCAGCGTTGGAGAAGGGGGCATCTATGGCTACACCTTC. Translated: CSVGEGGIYGYTF.

This clonotype was picked up a small number of times. The chain is built from TRBV24-1 and TRBJ1-2; weak D call: TRBD1 (6 bases). The germline V gene encodes CDR1 KGHDR and CDR2 SFDVKD. Trimming took off 4 bases at V and 7 bases at J, with 18 bases between the two ends. This CDR3 contains 15 residues. As DNA, the CDR3 is TGTGCCACCAGTGAAGGATCAGGGGACGCGGGTGGCTACACCTTC. Protein sequence: CATSEGSGDAGGYTF.

This clonotype came up many times. This chain joins TRBV27 and TRBJ1-5; 8 nucleotides agree with TRBD1. The CDR3 totals 13 residues. With 8 bases clipped from V and 6 bases from J, the junction kept 6 bases outside the gene matches. Germline V gene data show CDR1 as MNHEY and CDR2 as SMNVEV (reference sequence). The CDR3 protein is CASGQGGSQPQHF. DNA for the CDR3: TGTGCCAGCGGACAGGGCGGAAGTCAGCCCCAGCATTTT.

This sequence joins TRBV27 and TRBJ1-6, with D maybe TRBD1 (5 bases). CDR1 and CDR2 from the germline V gene are MNHEY and SMNVEV (reference sequence). The CDR3 has 14 amino acids. Trimming stripped 1 base from V and 5 bases from J, with 6 bases between. CDR3 in amino acids: CASSLLGDNSPLHF. Written as DNA, the CDR3 is TGTGCCAGCAGTTTATTGGGGGATAATTCACCCCTCCACTTT.

This clonotype was seen at least ten times. The chain recombines TRBV30 with TRBJ1-2; D is uncertain. V lost 3 bases and J lost 4, with 15 bases in between. Germline CDR1 GTSNPN, CDR2 SVGIG (reference sequence). This CDR3 is built from 14 residues. The CDR3 sequence: CAWSSGPAPYGYTF. Here the CDR3 DNA reads TGTGCCTGGAGCTCCGGGCCCGCACCCTATGGCTACACCTTC.

This chain joins TRBV28 and TRBJ2-5, with 7 bases identical to TRBD2. Germline V gene lookup returns CDR1 MDHEN and CDR2 SYDVKM. V lost 11 bases to trimming and J lost 7 bases; unmatched junction nucleotides: 13. This CDR3 contains 13 residues. Here the CDR3 reads CALGSGTGVTQYF. Here the CDR3 DNA reads TGTGCCCTCGGGAGCGGGACGGGGGTGACCCAGTACTTC.

The chain joins TRBV11-1 to TRBJ2-3; 9 nucleotides agree with TRBD1. Trimming removed 5 bases from V and 4 bases from J; junction bases left unmatched: 7. This CDR3 region has 15 residues. The germline V gene encodes CDR1 SGHAT and CDR2 FQDESV (reference sequence). The CDR3 coding sequence is TGTGCCAGCAGCCCCAGGACAGGGGAGGCAGATACGCAGTATTTT. Protein product: CASSPRTGEADTQYF.

This clonotype has more than one count but fewer than ten. The CDR3 spells CASSSTQNNRGQETQYF. The CDR3 DNA follows: TGTGCCAGCAGTTCAACTCAAAACAACAGGGGGCAAGAGACCCAGTACTTC. The rearrangement joins TRBV6-5 to TRBJ2-5; 8 bases fit TRBD1. The CDR3 extends over 17 amino acids. Germline trimming cut 4 bases from V and 2 bases from J; bases unmatched to any gene: 12. The V gene's germline CDR1 is MNHEY and CDR2 SVGAGI.

This clonotype was seen at least ten times. This chain connects TRBV2 to TRBJ2-2; TRBD2 matches at 10 bases. This CDR3 is 17 amino acids long. With V trimmed by 6 bases and J by 1 base, 8 bases remained unmatched. Germline V gives CDR1 SNHLY, CDR2 FYNNEI. CDR3 protein: CASRPGTSVLNTGELFF. CDR3 DNA sequence: TGTGCCAGCAGGCCCGGGACTAGCGTCCTGAACACCGGGGAGCTGTTTTTT.

Ten or more counts support this clonotype. The chain is built from TRBV27 and TRBJ2-1; TRBD1 is a possible D gene (5 bases). Trimming pared 7 bases from V and 5 bases from J, leaving 18 bases between. The CDR3 runs 15 residues. The germline gives CDR1 MNHEY, CDR2 SMNVEV (reference sequence). The CDR3, as DNA: TGTGCCAGCACCGGACACCTCGGGTCAGACAATGAGCAGTTCTTC. This codes for CASTGHLGSDNEQFF.

CDR3 coding DNA: TGTGCCAGCAGTGTCGGGGACACCCTCAATCAGCCCCAGCATTTT. Protein: CASSVGDTLNQPQHF. This sequence joins TRBV2 and TRBJ1-5, with D perhaps TRBD1 (6 bases). Trimming left V 4 bases short and J 3 bases short, with 13 bases between. Germline-derived CDR1 and CDR2 are SNHLY and FYNNEI. The CDR3 consists of 15 residues. Complete variable domain (other parts from reference TRBV2 and TRBJ1-5): EPEVTQTPSHQVTQMGQEVILRCVPISNHLYFYWYRQILGQKVEFLVSFYNNEISEKSEIFDDQFSVERPDGSNFTLKIRSTKLEDSAMYFCASSVGDTLNQPQHFGDGTRLSIL.

The V gene is TRBV9, the J gene TRBJ1-4, with 11 bases identical to TRBD1. Germline CDR1 reads SGDLS; CDR2 reads YYNGEE. J was trimmed by 5 bases and V by 4 bases; bases with no gene match: 7. CDR3 length: 16 residues. CDR3 region: CASSLGTGGLNEKLFF. CDR3 sequence (DNA): TGTGCCAGCAGCCTAGGGACAGGGGGGTTAAATGAAAAACTGTTTTTT. Looking up the rest from reference TRBV9 and TRBJ1-4 gives the full variable domain: DSGVTQTPKHLITATGQRVTLRCSPRSGDLSVYWYQQSLDQGLQFLIQYYNGEERAKGNILERFSAQQFPDLHSELNLSSLELGDSALYFCASSLGTGGLNEKLFFGSGTQLSVL.

The chain uses TRBV5-5 and TRBJ1-6; no definite D call. This CDR3 has 15 amino acids. Trimming took off 5 bases at V and 8 bases at J, with 17 bases between the two ends. The germline CDR1 and CDR2 sequences are SGHKS and YYEKEE (reference sequence). The CDR3 DNA reads TGTGCCAGCAGATGGGTTCCATATACCTATTCACCCCTCCACTTT. Translated, it gives CASRWVPYTYSPLHF.

The chain recombines TRBV10-1 with TRBJ2-1; weak D call: TRBD2 (5 bases). Trimming left V 0 bases short and J 7 bases short, with 10 bases between. This CDR3 contains 14 residues. Germline V lookup: CDR1 WNHNN, CDR2 SYGVQD (reference sequence). CDR3 sequence reads: CASSESGVKNEQFF. The CDR3, as DNA: TGCGCCAGCAGTGAGTCGGGAGTAAAGAATGAGCAGTTCTTC.

This chain uses TRBV29-1 with TRBJ2-7; 10 bases fit TRBD1. Germline V lookup: CDR1 SQVTM, CDR2 ANQGSEA. V shed 7 bases, J shed 1 base, and the junction held 7 bases outside the gene matches. The CDR3 sequence is 14 residues long. CDR3 coding DNA: TGCAGCGCCCAACCGGGACAGGGGTCCTACGAGCAGTACTTC. Translating it yields CSAQPGQGSYEQYF.

This clonotype was picked up a small number of times. The V call is TRBV19, the J call TRBJ2-1, with 11 bases matching TRBD2. The J segment lost 5 bases and the V segment lost 0 bases, leaving 3 bases of the junction unmatched. Germline V gives CDR1 LNHDA, CDR2 SQIVND (reference sequence). The CDR3 is made up of 16 amino acids. CDR3: CASSIEGLAAHNEQFF. CDR3 in DNA: TGTGCCAGTAGTATAGAGGGACTAGCGGCCCACAATGAGCAGTTCTTC.

This clonotype was observed a handful of times. The chain carries TRBV7-6 and TRBJ2-5; 7 positions match TRBD2. J gave up 5 bases and V 0 bases, and 9 bases lay outside the gene matches. CDR3 length equals 16 residues. Per the germline V gene, CDR1 is SGHVS and CDR2 is FNYEAQ. The CDR3 sequence: CASSLALAGLTETQYF. The CDR3 DNA sequence: TGTGCCAGCAGCTTAGCGCTCGCGGGACTAACCGAGACCCAGTACTTC.

The chain is built from TRBV29-1 and TRBJ1-5; unclear D gene. Germline CDR1 is SQVTM and CDR2 is ANQGSEA. CDR3 length equals 14 residues. V was shortened by 3 bases and J by 4 bases, with 13 bases between the two germline ends. CDR3 coding DNA: TGCAGCGTTGAGGATGGAAGGCCAAATCAGCCCCAGCATTTT. Its translation: CSVEDGRPNQPQHF.

This clonotype was counted a few times. The V gene is TRBV20-1, the J gene TRBJ1-5, with D unclear. V lost 3 bases and J lost 7, with 16 bases in between. There are 14 residues in the CDR3. Germline assignment: CDR1 DFQATT and CDR2 SNEGSKA (reference sequence). The CDR3 coding sequence is TGCAGTGCTAGTCGTCAGTTCGAGGCCCAGCCCCAGCATTTT. Its translation: CSASRQFEAQPQHF.

A note on this clonotype: An end of the junction does not agree with germline; a read error may underlie this. The chain has TRBV12-3 or TRBV12-4 and TRBJ2-7, with 7 bases fitting TRBD1. This CDR3 is built from 15 residues. The DNA of the CDR3 is TGTGCCAGCAGCGTGACAGGGTTGGGGACCTACGAGCAGTCCTTC. It codes for CASSVTGLGTYEQSF.

The chain combines TRBV4-1 with TRBJ1-2, with D perhaps matching TRBD1 (5 bases). The CDR3 has 12 amino acids. Germline assignment: CDR1 MGHRA and CDR2 YSYEKL. The ends were cut back, 1 base at V and 10 bases at J, with 10 bases in the middle. The CDR3 DNA reads as TGCGCCAGCAGCCAAGGAACGGACACCTACACCTTC. Amino acid sequence: CASSQGTDTYTF.

J is TRBJ2-2 and V is TRBV29-1; D remains unclear. The CDR3 contains 13 residues. Germline CDR1 reads SQVTM; CDR2 reads ANQGSEA. Trimming removed 4 bases from V and 1 base from J, with 7 bases in between. The CDR3 coding sequence is TGCAGCGTTGGGTTGGAGAACACCGGGGAGCTGTTTTTT. Its protein is CSVGLENTGELFF.

The rearrangement uses TRBV11-2 and TRBJ2-1; maybe TRBD1 (6 bases). The length of the CDR3 is 16 residues. The V end was cut by 6 bases, the J end by 7 bases, with 22 bases between. The germline V gene encodes CDR1 SGHAT and CDR2 FQNNGV. The CDR3 reads CASSFLTSGVLNEQFF. The CDR3 region has the DNA TGTGCCAGCAGTTTCCTCACGTCAGGGGTGTTGAATGAGCAGTTCTTC.

This clonotype appeared many times. This chain connects TRBV28 to TRBJ2-3, with 8 bases identical to TRBD2. V was pared by 5 bases and J by 4 bases, with 8 bases of the junction left unmatched. Germline V gene sequence: CDR1 MDHEN, CDR2 SYDVKM. This CDR3 comprises 15 residues. CDR3 residues: CASSPGTRKSDTQYF. CDR3 nucleotide sequence: TGTGCCAGCAGTCCCGGGACTAGAAAGTCAGATACGCAGTATTTT.

Many counts were recorded for this clonotype. This chain joins TRBV7-8 and TRBJ1-4; TRBD1 matches at 8 bases. The ends lost 5 bases at V and 4 bases at J; junction bases unmatched: 9. Germline V gives CDR1 SGHVS, CDR2 FQNEAQ. The CDR3 loop spans 16 amino acids. CDR3 amino acids: CASSPLRTGNNEKLFF. The CDR3 DNA is TGTGCCAGCAGCCCCCTCCGGACAGGGAATAATGAAAAACTGTTTTTT.